These T cell receptor beta chains were read from a single sample in a study of early T cells in non-severe SARS-CoV-2 infection. TCRdb processed the 5' RACE reads anew with MiXCR; each CDR3 protein has one entry. The profile shows roughly 32,000 distinct CDR3 sequences, about 10% of them singletons. The specimen was whole blood. The source is an adult who was a healthcare worker with PCR-confirmed SARS-CoV-2 infection or an uninfected control (not recorded which). The CDR3 runs from the conserved cysteine through the conserved F or W. The size entry is marked missing in some rows and otherwise reads once, few, many or a size class.

clone_size | j_call | v_call | cdr3_aa
NA | TRBJ1-3 | TRBV6-6 | CASSFGQSSGNTIYF
NA | TRBJ2-5 | TRBV6-2/TRBV6-3 | CASSYSSRPETQYF
few | TRBJ1-5 | TRBV20-1 | CSARDLGAQHF
many | TRBJ2-1 | TRBV9 | CASSFQGNLYNEQFF
NA | TRBJ1-6 | TRBV4-3 | CASSQDWGTIAPLHF
many | TRBJ2-1 | TRBV7-6 | CASSLGAYNEQFF
few | TRBJ1-1 | TRBV7-8 | CASSLGVVGGTEAFF
many | TRBJ2-1 | TRBV2 | CASKRTGGLNEQFF
many | TRBJ1-1 | TRBV12-3/TRBV12-4 | CASSRRKGMNTEAFF
many | TRBJ2-3 | TRBV11-2 | CASSHERDTQYF
few | TRBJ2-2 | TRBV11-2 | CASSFTGGTGELFF
NA | TRBJ2-7 | TRBV20-1 | CSARVRSYEQYF
many | TRBJ2-1 | TRBV29-1 | CSVHWNEQFF
NA | TRBJ2-3 | TRBV12-3/TRBV12-4 | CASSRGQNTDTQYF
few | TRBJ1-1 | TRBV11-2 | CASSVRDRVNTEAFF
few | TRBJ1-2 | TRBV7-2 | CASSRGGQGRGYTF
many | TRBJ2-3 | TRBV5-1 | CASSLSGGQDTQYF
NA | TRBJ2-3 | TRBV27 | CASGPGHTDTQYF
many | TRBJ1-5 | TRBV25-1 | CASSEKGGGGNQPQHF
many | TRBJ1-1 | TRBV20-1 | CSADENTEAFF
many | TRBJ1-4 | TRBV7-2 | CASSRETGVGKLFF
many | TRBJ1-2 | TRBV27 | CASSPMAGTPNYGYTF
many | TRBJ1-1 | TRBV5-1 | CASSLDLRSATEAFF
many | TRBJ1-5 | TRBV3-1 | CASSQERNQPQHF
NA | TRBJ1-5 | TRBV12-3/TRBV12-4 | CASSPTGFSNQPQHF
many | TRBJ1-6 | TRBV12-5 | CASGMDRGMVYNSPLHF
NA | TRBJ1-1 | TRBV7-2 | CASSLRVRGITEAFF
NA | TRBJ2-3 | TRBV4-3 | CASSQASLRQGEDTDTQYF
many | TRBJ2-1 | TRBV6-5 | CASSRQRSSYNEQFF
few | TRBJ2-5 | TRBV29-1 | CSVNSGGAGETQYF
few | TRBJ1-2 | TRBV6-5 | CASSRREGVVYGYTF
many | TRBJ2-2 | TRBV14 | CASSQPQAGTGELFF
many | TRBJ2-1 | TRBV11-3 | CASSLGRGGEQFF
NA | TRBJ2-3 | TRBV20-1 | CSARDQGQKYTDTQYF
many | TRBJ1-2 | TRBV5-5 | CASSPPEGIYGYTF
many | TRBJ2-3 | TRBV30 | CAWSLAGGPDTQYF